This T cell receptor (beta chain) comes out of a study of blood T cells in healthy people across ages. Study results and limitations: Per million T cells, the diversity of TCR beta decreased roughly linearly as age advanced. When one million T cells were used, diversity estimates were thought to be underestimates.

CDR3 length: 15 residues. V lost 4 bases and J lost 4, with 16 bases in between. A sample-barcoded 5' primer and a J-beta primer mix were used in a second PCR of roughly 7 to 12 cycles. Via MiXCR, TCRdb re-called the 5' RACE reads, giving one row per CDR3 protein. The sample includes over a million distinct CDR3 sequences, less than 50% of them seen just once. In the case of this clonotype: Its specificity is not known.

The V call is TRBV12-3 or TRBV12-4, the J call TRBJ2-5; no definite D call. Material for sequencing was blood. The TCR originated in a woman aged 55-69 years in good health. This CDR3 reads CASSSTGRSRETQYF. CDR3 sequence (DNA): TGTGCCAGCAGTTCGACCGGACGATCCCGAGAGACCCAGTACTTC.